This is a list of T cell receptor beta chains from one sample in a study of blood T cell repertoires in COVID-19. Generated by immunoSEQ multiplex PCR, the TCRdb table keeps only in-frame clones and is missing some. The sample includes 350,000 to 400,000 clones, approximately 89% of them seen just once. The sample was PBMCs or T cells enriched from blood (not recorded which). The receptors come from a middle-aged man in a cohort exposed to, infected with or recovered from COVID-19 (not recorded which). The CDR3 runs from the conserved cysteine through the conserved F or W. D genes are given only for firm matches. Clone size, where shown, is once, few, many, or a class for clones that have expanded.

>TRBV7-3|TRBJ2-1|TRBD2|-
CASSLTAGAHNEQFF
TGTGCCAGCAGCCTAACAGCGGGAGCCCACAATGAGCAGTTCTTC
>TRBV9|TRBJ2-3|-|-
CASSVIGTDTQYF
TGTGCCAGCAGCGTAATCGGCACAGATACGCAGTATTTT
>TRBV29-1|TRBJ1-1|-|-
CSVGQPLNTEAFF
TGCAGCGTAGGACAGCCCCTGAACACTGAAGCTTTCTTT
>TRBV14|TRBJ1-2|-|-
CASSQGQNYGYTF
TGTGCCAGCAGCCAAGGACAGAACTATGGCTACACCTTC
>TRBV4-1|TRBJ2-7|-|-
CASSQDTGTEKSYEQYF
TGCGCCAGCAGCCAAGATACCGGTACAGAAAAGTCCTACGAGCAGTACTTC
>TRBV6-5|TRBJ1-1|-|-
CASSMDKANTEAFF
TGTGCCAGCAGTATGGACAAGGCCAACACTGAAGCTTTCTTT
>TRBV3-1/TRBV3-2|TRBJ2-2|-|-
CASSKGRGISGELFF
TGTGCCAGCAGCAAGGGGCGGGGTATATCGGGGGAGCTGTTTTTT
>TRBV27|TRBJ2-1|TRBD2|-
CASSFSGEGNEQFF
TGTGCCAGCAGTTTTTCCGGGGAGGGCAATGAGCAGTTCTTC
>TRBV6-5|TRBJ1-5|TRBD1|-
CASRPGTGSGQPQHF
TGTGCCAGCCGTCCCGGGACAGGGAGTGGTCAGCCCCAGCATTTT
>TRBV30|TRBJ1-1|-|-
CAWSVIRGSTEAFF
TGTGCCTGGAGTGTAATTCGGGGTAGCACTGAAGCTTTCTTT
>TRBV6-2/TRBV6-3|TRBJ1-2|TRBD1|-
CASSPLRTGDLDYGYTF
TGTGCCAGCAGTCCGCTAAGGACAGGGGATCTAGACTATGGCTACACCTTC
>TRBV3-1/TRBV3-2|TRBJ2-1|TRBD2|-
CASSQPASGQNEQFF
TGTGCCAGCAGCCAACCGGCTAGCGGGCAGAATGAGCAGTTCTTC
>TRBV7-2|TRBJ2-1|TRBD1|-
CASSSGQSSYNEQFF
TGTGCCAGCAGCTCGGGACAGAGCTCCTACAATGAGCAGTTCTTC
>TRBV20-1|TRBJ1-2|-|once
CSASLNYGYTF
TGCAGTGCTAGCCTCAACTATGGCTACACCTTC
>TRBV18|TRBJ1-2|-|-
CASSPPDSYGYTF
TGTGCCAGCTCACCTCCCGACTCTTATGGCTACACCTTC
>TRBV30|TRBJ1-4|-|-
CAWSVLGSGPTNEKLFF
TGTGCCTGGAGTGTACTTGGCAGTGGGCCAACTAATGAAAAACTGTTTTTT
>TRBV2|TRBJ2-7|TRBD1|-
CASRTGTGGMEQYF
TGTGCCAGCAGGACCGGGACAGGGGGAATGGAGCAGTACTTC
>TRBV3-1/TRBV3-2|TRBJ2-1|TRBD2|few
CASSQRSPAGEQFF
TGTGCCAGCAGCCAACGGTCTCCAGCGGGAGAGCAGTTCTTC
>TRBV29-1|TRBJ2-5|TRBD2|-
CSVGYSGIQETQYF
TGCAGCGTTGGGTATAGCGGGATCCAAGAGACCCAGTACTTC
>TRBV5-1|TRBJ2-7|-|-
CASSLDGGFFYEQYF
TGCGCCAGCAGCTTGGATGGGGGGTTTTTCTACGAGCAGTACTTC
>TRBV27|TRBJ2-7|TRBD2|once
CASSATSGSYEQYF
TGTGCCAGCAGTGCCACTAGCGGGAGCTACGAGCAGTACTTC
>TRBV18|TRBJ2-1|TRBD2|-
CASSPPGLASYNEQFF
TGTGCCAGCTCACCACCGGGACTAGCGTCCTACAATGAGCAGTTCTTC
>TRBV5-4|TRBJ1-1|-|-
CASSLGGSGNTEAFF
TGTGCCAGCAGCTTGGGGGGCTCTGGGAACACTGAAGCTTTCTTT
>TRBV7-8|TRBJ1-1|-|-
CASSLMGTMNTEAFF
TGTGCCAGCAGCTTAATGGGCACCATGAACACTGAAGCTTTCTTT
>TRBV6-5|TRBJ1-1|TRBD1|-
CASTPGQASEAFF
TGTGCCAGCACTCCTGGACAGGCCTCTGAAGCTTTCTTT
>TRBV3-1/TRBV3-2|TRBJ2-3|-|once
CASSQGPGLTDTQYF
TGTGCCAGCAGCCAAGGCCCGGGGTTAACAGATACGCAGTATTTT
>TRBV15|TRBJ2-3|TRBD2|once
CATSRGAGLNTDTQYF
TGTGCCACCAGCAGAGGGGCGGGACTAAACACAGATACGCAGTATTTT
>TRBV5-1|TRBJ1-4|TRBD1|few
CASSYQGATNEKLFF
TGCGCCAGCAGCTACCAGGGGGCTACCAATGAAAAACTGTTTTTT
>TRBV3-1/TRBV3-2|TRBJ2-1|TRBD2|-
CASSRTSGAPTYNEQFF
TGTGCCAGCAGCAGGACTAGCGGAGCCCCGACCTACAATGAGCAGTTCTTC
>TRBV29-1|TRBJ1-1|TRBD1|-
CSAVGTGATNTEAFF
TGCAGCGCTGTGGGGACAGGGGCCACGAACACTGAAGCTTTCTTT
>TRBV5-1|TRBJ1-1|-|few
CASSVDSNTEAFF
TGCGCCAGCAGCGTAGACAGTAACACTGAAGCTTTCTTT
>TRBV28|TRBJ2-7|TRBD2|-
CASSLPPLAGASYEQYF
TGTGCCAGCAGTCTGCCGCCACTAGCGGGAGCGTCCTACGAGCAGTACTTC
>TRBV6-8|TRBJ2-3|-|-
CASRRGTDTQYF
TGTGCCAGCAGACGGGGGACAGATACGCAGTATTTT
>TRBV19|TRBJ1-6|TRBD1|-
CASRTGRGSYNSPLHF
TGTGCCAGCCGGACAGGGCGAGGATCCTATAATTCACCCCTCCACTTT
>TRBV6-5|TRBJ1-6|TRBD1|-
CAGATGVDSPLHF
TGTGCCGGAGCCACAGGGGTGGATTCACCCCTCCACTTT
>TRBV20-1|TRBJ1-1|-|-
CSASRQVMNTEAFF
TGCAGTGCTAGTAGGCAGGTGATGAACACTGAAGCTTTCTTT
>TRBV2|TRBJ1-4|-|once
CASRVGNEKLFF
TGTGCCAGCAGGGTCGGGAATGAAAAACTGTTTTTT
>TRBV6-5|TRBJ2-3|-|once
CASSRQASTDTQYF
TGTGCCAGCAGTCGACAGGCTAGCACAGATACGCAGTATTTT